This T cell receptor (beta chain) was captured in a study of OX40 agonist ivuxolimab in advanced cancers. For context, the study as a whole: Ivuxolimab was a fully human IgG2 agonistic monoclonal antibody targeting the costimulatory receptor OX40 (CD134). Intravenous ivuxolimab was administered to patients every 2 weeks at six dose levels: 0.01, 0.1, 0.3, 1.5, 3 and 10 mg/kg. Of the roughly 50 dose-escalation patients, hepatocellular carcinoma was present in approximately 20, melanoma in around 15, renal cell carcinoma in 9 and head and neck cancer in 9. In the dose-escalation cohort, approximately 82% of patients were male, and the mean age was roughly 60 years with a range of roughly 20 to 80. Patients were allowed to have had prior anti-PD-1, anti-PD-L1 or anti-CTLA-4 therapy, and 40% to 45% of the dose-escalation patients had been treated with checkpoint inhibitors. Partial responses occurred in three dose-escalation patients, of whom one had hepatocellular carcinoma and two had cutaneous melanoma. The point of sequencing TCRbeta in the periphery was to test whether ivuxolimab changed TCR sequence diversity and drove clonal T-cell expansion. The paper describes the monotherapy dose-escalation part (N = 52 patients) of the phase I trial of ivuxolimab. Here is what the overall study found, with its caveats: The antigen specificity of the peripheral T cells that underwent clonal expansion was not determined. In partial responders in the 0.1-3.0 mg/kg groups, normalized peripheral clonal expansion was found to be among the lowest, especially among CD8+ T cells. Clonal expansion of both CD4+ and CD8+ blood T cells was observed from baseline to week 6 at doses 0.1 to 3.0 mg/kg. After ivuxolimab, more expanded clones were found on average in CD8+ T cells than in CD4+ T cells. Low levels of normalized T-cell clonal expansion were also seen in some patients who did not respond.

The trial excluded patients who had a history of autoimmune disease or were on systemic immunosuppression. Peripheral blood for TCR sequencing was collected from all dose cohorts at baseline, on cycle 4 day 1, and on cycle 7 day 1. The samples were taken from a phase I, first-in-human, multicenter, open-label dose-escalation trial of ivuxolimab. Adults with locally advanced or metastatic melanoma, renal cell, hepatocellular, or head and neck squamous cell carcinoma were enrolled in the trial. Before TCR sequencing, CD4+ and CD8+ T cells were separately sorted from peripheral blood. As concerns this clone: Its target antigen remains unknown. No qualities accompany the bases; no much larger clone lies one base away.

Including cysteine and phenylalanine, the CDR3 has 17 amino acids. This entry keeps only the CDR3 DNA: 51 bases, framed from base 1. The germline V gene encodes CDR1 SGHRS and CDR2 YFSETQ. Cut back by 4 bases and 0 bases, the V and J ends lie 19 bases apart. To sequence the TCRbeta CDR3 region, genomic DNA was isolated from the sorted cells. The immunoSEQ Assay was used for sequencing of TCRbeta CDR3 regions. Drawn from immuneACCESS, this table holds only the in-frame rearrangements with V and J called that TCRdb kept. Clones are partly lost; checked studies trace under half to an unresolved V gene and leave the rest unexplained. The sample yields under 85,000 clones; 85% to 90% were counted once. Roughly 0.54% of the sample is in the top ten clones.

The sequencing here drew on CD4+ or CD8+ T cells sorted from blood, taken in a trial of the OX40 agonist ivuxolimab. The rearrangement combines TRBV5-1 with TRBJ1-2; there is no confident call for the D gene. This receptor was obtained from an adult with an advanced solid tumor such as melanoma, head and neck, liver or kidney cancer. The sequence in DNA is TGCGCCAGCAGCCCTGGAGGAGGGCGCCTAGCTAACTATGGCTACACCTTC. It specifies CASSPGGGRLANYGYTF.